Shown below are 20 T cell receptor beta chains from a single sample sequenced in a study of neurological immune-mediated disorders. Each CDR3 protein gets one entry after TCRdb re-called the 5' RACE reads with MiXCR. The table has 55,000 to 75,000 distinct CDR3 sequences, under 3% seen once. Input material: PBMCs. These receptors originate from a man in his fifties with multiple sclerosis.

J is TRBJ2-1 and V is TRBV12-3 or TRBV12-4; D is ambiguous. This CDR3 comprises 11 residues. Trimming removed 5 bases from V and 6 bases from J, with 5 bases in between. CDR3 bases: TGTGCCAGCAGTCGGTCCAATGAGCAGTTCTTC. Translating gives CASSRSNEQFF.

The sample holds many counts of this clonotype. CDR3 in amino acids: CASSLTPRLGNYGYTF. The CDR3, as DNA: TGTGCCAGCAGCTTAACCCCCCGTCTGGGTAACTATGGCTACACCTTC. This chain uses TRBV7-3 with TRBJ1-2; no clear D gene. Trimming shortened V by 0 bases and J by 1 base, and 12 bases separated the two germline ends. Per the germline V gene, CDR1 is SGHTA and CDR2 is FQGTGA. This CDR3 is 16 amino acids long.

This clonotype appeared many times. CDR3 coding DNA: TGTGCCAGCAGTTACTTCGGACAGGGAACTCTCTACGAGCAGTACTTC. Amino acids: CASSYFGQGTLYEQYF. The chain couples TRBV6-2 or TRBV6-3 to TRBJ2-7; 8 positions match TRBD1. The CDR3 spans 16 residues. Germline CDR1 is MNHEY and CDR2 is SVGEGT. The junction had 8 bases not matched to a gene; V was cut back by 1 base and J by 3 bases.

This clonotype was observed at least ten times. The V and J genes are TRBV5-1 and TRBJ1-1, with D maybe TRBD1 (5 bases). V gave up 0 bases and J gave up 1 base, with 13 bases separating them. The CDR3 spans 16 residues. Germline-derived CDR1 and CDR2 are SGHRS and YFSETQ. CDR3 in amino acids: CASSLVQGGGNTEAFF. In DNA, the CDR3 is TGCGCCAGCAGCTTGGTCCAGGGAGGAGGGAACACTGAAGCTTTCTTT.

This clonotype has a count of ten or more. The chain recombines TRBV6-5 with TRBJ2-7, with 7 bases aligning to TRBD1. Germline-derived CDR1 and CDR2 are MNHEY and SVGAGI. The CDR3 has 15 amino acids. J was trimmed by 1 base and V by 3 bases; bases with no gene match: 6. This CDR3 is CASSYVQGVSYEQYF. DNA for the CDR3: TGTGCCAGCAGTTATGTCCAGGGGGTTTCCTACGAGCAGTACTTC.

This clonotype has ten or more counts. The chain is built from TRBV20-1 and TRBJ2-5, with 10 nucleotides matching TRBD1. CDR1 and CDR2 from the germline V gene are DFQATT and SNEGSKA (reference sequence). The trim removed 6 bases at V and 5 bases at J, leaving 12 bases unmatched. The CDR3 extends over 15 amino acids. The CDR3 DNA is TGCAGTGCGAGGGTGGACAGGGGGAATCGGGAGACCCAGTACTTC. It translates to CSARVDRGNRETQYF.

This clonotype was detected ten times or more. The chain combines TRBV20-1 with TRBJ1-2; no firm D call. Trimming cost V 1 base and J 6 bases, with 6 bases left between them. This CDR3 comprises 11 residues. CDR1 and CDR2 (germline): DFQATT, SNEGSKA (reference sequence). The CDR3 DNA is TGCAGTGCTAGAGCCGGGGATGGCTACACCTTC. Protein product: CSARAGDGYTF.

Ten or more counts support this clonotype. The gene calls are TRBV20-1 and TRBJ2-5; the D call may be TRBD1 or TRBD2 (5 bases each). This CDR3 contains 12 residues. Germline assignment: CDR1 DFQATT and CDR2 SNEGSKA (reference sequence). V was trimmed by 4 bases and J by 5 bases, leaving 11 bases between them. The CDR3, as DNA: TGCAGTGCTAATAGGGACGGGGAGACCCAGTACTTC. This encodes CSANRDGETQYF.

Many counts were recorded for this clonotype. The CDR3 loop reads CASSWGGVSYEQYF. The CDR3 DNA reads as TGCGCCAGCAGCTGGGGGGGAGTCTCCTACGAGCAGTACTTC. The V and J genes are TRBV5-1 and TRBJ2-7, with 7 bases fitting TRBD2. The CDR3 contains 14 residues. V shed 3 bases and J 0 bases; nucleotides not matched to a gene: 3. Germline values: CDR1 SGHRS, CDR2 YFSETQ. The variable domain in full, completed from reference TRBV5-1 and TRBJ2-7, reads KAGVTQTPRYLIKTRGQQVTLSCSPISGHRSVSWYQQTPGQGLQFLFEYFSETQRNKGNFPGRFSGRQFSNSRSEMNVSTLELGDSALYLCASSWGGVSYEQYFGPGTRLTVT.

This clonotype was found many times. The chain links TRBV7-8 to TRBJ2-2; unclear D gene. Trimming removed 3 bases from V and 7 bases from J, with 12 bases in between. CDR3 length: 14 amino acids. Germline V gives CDR1 SGHVS, CDR2 FQNEAQ. The DNA for the CDR3 is TGTGCCAGCAGCTTGGCCACACCCTACGGGGAGCTGTTTTTT. Amino acid sequence: CASSLATPYGELFF.

In this sample, this clonotype turned up many times. This chain links TRBV2 with TRBJ2-2; 7 nucleotides match TRBD2. Trimming took 2 bases from V and 10 from J; bases not matched to a gene: 10. CDR3 length: 15 amino acids. Germline V gene lookup returns CDR1 SNHLY and CDR2 FYNNEI. The CDR3: CASSEWEGSTAELFF. In DNA, the CDR3 is TGTGCCAGCAGTGAATGGGAGGGAAGTACGGCGGAGCTGTTTTTT.

Ten or more counts support this clonotype. The chain couples TRBV20-1 to TRBJ1-1, with D possibly being TRBD1 (5 bases). CDR1 is DFQATT, CDR2 SNEGSKA, per germline (reference sequence). The CDR3 has 14 residues. V was shortened by 3 bases and J by 0 bases, with 11 bases between the two germline ends. The CDR3, as DNA: TGCAGTGCTAGTCGAGGGGTCATGAACACTGAAGCTTTCTTT. Amino acids: CSASRGVMNTEAFF.

This clonotype has ten or more counts. V is TRBV5-1 and J is TRBJ1-1; D unclear. CDR1 SGHRS and CDR2 YFSETQ come from the germline V gene. The ends were cut back, 4 bases at V and 3 bases at J, with 16 bases in the middle. The length of the CDR3 is 15 residues. CDR3 protein: CASSVSLSLDTEAFF. CDR3 in DNA: TGCGCCAGCAGCGTGAGTTTGTCGCTGGACACTGAAGCTTTCTTT.

This clonotype was seen ten or more times. This chain connects TRBV27 to TRBJ2-4, with a weak D call TRBD2 (5 bases). Trimming removed 1 base from V and 0 bases from J, with 13 bases in between. Germline assignment: CDR1 MNHEY and CDR2 SMNVEV (reference sequence). This CDR3 has 17 amino acids. The CDR3 region has the DNA TGTGCCAGCAGTTTATTGACCCCAGGACTAGCCAAAAACATTCAGTACTTC. It is translated as CASSLLTPGLAKNIQYF.

This clonotype was seen more than once but under ten times. This may be a read error: a much more frequent sequence differs by one nucleotide. V usage is TRBV10-1 and J usage is TRBJ1-1; the D gene is possibly TRBD1 (6 bases). Per the germline V gene, CDR1 is WNHNN and CDR2 is SYGVQD (reference sequence). Trimming stripped 6 bases from V and 1 base from J, with 9 bases between. This CDR3 spans 13 amino acids. The CDR3 protein is CASSRQENTEAFF. CDR3 coding DNA: TGCGCCAGCAGCCGACAGGAGAACACTGAAGCTTTCTTT.

This clonotype appeared many times. The V and J genes are TRBV29-1 and TRBJ1-2, with D unresolved. The CDR3 consists of 12 residues. Germline-derived CDR1 and CDR2 are SQVTM and ANQGSEA. The ends were cut back, 6 bases at V and 4 bases at J, with 12 bases in the middle. The CDR3 sequence: CSVEKPVYGYTF. The CDR3 DNA reads as TGCAGCGTAGAGAAGCCCGTCTATGGCTACACCTTC.

This clonotype was recorded many times. J is TRBJ2-2 and V is TRBV7-8; possible D gene TRBD1, 6 bases. CDR3 size: 16 residues. The V and J ends lost 0 bases and 5 bases respectively, with 13 bases between them. From germline, CDR1 is SGHVS and CDR2 FQNEAQ. The CDR3 nucleotides are TGTGCCAGCAGCTTAGCGCCGACAGGCCAAACCGGGGAGCTGTTTTTT. This codes for CASSLAPTGQTGELFF.

There are many counts of this clonotype. The V gene is TRBV5-1, the J gene TRBJ2-1; D is unclear. Germline CDR1 SGHRS, CDR2 YFSETQ. With 0 bases removed from V and 7 bases from J, the gap between germline ends came to 5 bases. The CDR3 extends over 12 amino acids. CDR3 in amino acids: CASSLERNEQFF. The CDR3 bases are TGCGCCAGCAGCTTGGAGCGTAATGAGCAGTTCTTC.

This clonotype was recorded at least ten times. This chain connects TRBV11-2 to TRBJ2-7; D call uncertain. Trimming removed 5 bases at V and 1 base at J, with 12 bases between. CDR1 SGHAT and CDR2 FQNNGV come from the germline V gene. The CDR3 spans 14 residues. CDR3 sequence (DNA): TGTGCCAGCAGCGAAGTACAAGTTTCCTACGAGCAGTACTTC. Translation gives CASSEVQVSYEQYF.

This clonotype was observed at least ten times. The chain couples TRBV12-3 or TRBV12-4 to TRBJ1-5; TRBD1 agrees at 7 bases. The CDR3 sequence is 17 residues long. The trim removed 6 bases at V and 5 bases at J, leaving 16 bases unmatched. In DNA form, the CDR3 reads TGTGCCAGCAGCCAACCGGGACAGATGCAAGGGTATCAGCCCCAGCATTTT. Translating gives CASSQPGQMQGYQPQHF.